The text below deals with one T cell receptor (beta chain). Its binding antigen is unknown. One base away there is no much larger clone; base qualities are not given. Trimming takes 4 bases off V and 4 bases off J; junction bases not matched to a gene: 1. The CDR3 sequence holds 13 residues, the cysteine and phenylalanine included. The kept DNA is CDR3 alone, 39 bases in frame from the first base. In the germline V gene, CDR1 corresponds to SGHNT and CDR2 to YENEEA. This sample stems from a study of cytomegalovirus exposure and HLA in healthy donors (dated by TCRdb to about 2017). Regarding the research as a whole: An earlier analysis of roughly 500 of the donors reported roughly 270 Gb of sequence data and 100 million to 130 million unique TCR beta sequences from about 200 million T cells. About 300 gigabases of sequencing data and roughly 80 million unique TCR sequences made up an early release that covered approximately 620 HLA-typed donors. Of the roughly 400 genotyped donors, 81% were placed in the genetic ancestry cluster associated with self-reported Caucasian donors. The study was designed to test whether signatures of past pathogen exposure could be identified by cataloging public T cell receptors. Using immunosequencing, the study profiled T cell repertoires from about 650 subjects and related those repertoires to cytomegalovirus serostatus. Along with the roughly 700-subject first cohort, a separate validation cohort of roughly 110 different subjects was used. The study combined high-throughput TCR immunosequencing, statistical association of individual TCRs with disease status, and machine learning to predict cytomegalovirus infection status. In a later analysis, previously published TCR beta repertoires from more than 500 donors were re-analyzed and high-resolution HLA genotyping was added so that TCR occurrence patterns could be studied. The later analysis used no new phenotypic data to find candidate immune exposures, relying instead on TCR beta sequences and their occurrence across donors. In an earlier analysis of several hundred of the donors, high-throughput TCR beta sequencing was used to judge whether each TCR beta V gene segment behaved as functional or pseudogenic. Donor age, sex, ethnicity and CMV serostatus were collected together with the repertoire data. In a later genetic analysis, genome-wide SNP genotypes for about 65% of the roughly 700 donors were used, and that subset was treated as a discovery cohort. Every repertoire in the discovery cohort had been generated on one and the same sequencing platform. Both class I and class II loci were covered by HLA typing, at four-digit resolution. Typing coverage differed by locus: A, B, C, DRB1 and DQB1 were typed in about 620-640 donors, DQA1 in about 510, DPA1 in 606, and DPB1 in about 450. Roughly five DR-DQ haplotypes were treated as single units for association and clustering because of strong linkage in the cohort. On average, about 200,000 unique TCR beta nucleotide sequences were sequenced per donor among some 420 genotyped donors of the cohort, with approximately 18% of those sequences being non-productive. Points the paper makes about the study in general: In a later analysis, 15,000 to 20,000 TCR beta sequences were associated with specific HLA alleles at a false discovery rate of 0.05. Some IMGT-functional V segments, including TRBV6-2 and TRBV6-3, could not be distinguished by the 87-base-pair reads and were therefore excluded. A later analysis found that HLA-associated TCR beta chains were more clonally expanded and had lower generation probabilities than equally common non-associated chains. A later analysis reported that several top co-occurrence clusters appeared linked to parvovirus B19, influenza, CMV and Epstein-Barr virus. A few of the identified cytomegalovirus-associated TCR beta chains were confirmed in vitro to be specific for cytomegalovirus antigens. A further reported finding was that TCR beta sequences accurately predicted the HLA-A and HLA-B alleles for most subjects in the first cohort. Across donors, most TCR sequences were observed very rarely, whereas some public TCRs were present in many individuals. Because HLA typing was unavailable for some donors at each locus, only the typed subset was used in association tests. Broadly in line with IMGT annotations, most TCR beta V segments showed up in productive rearrangements about 87% or about 30% of the time in an earlier analysis of around 600 of the donors. The cohort was sequenced for TCR beta chains only, and without alpha or paired-chain data the features that could be detected were limited. In the study, 164 TCR beta chains were listed as associated with cytomegalovirus. For the cohort, immune exposure information was limited to CMV serostatus. Linkage disequilibrium might explain the correlated functional status among segregating V segments, but an unknown experimental factor could not be ruled out. Strong co-occurrence of HLA alleles, especially DR and DQ, made assigning TCR associations to individual alleles difficult. An association between a missense DCLRE1C variant and V-gene and J-gene trimming of TCR beta chains was found in a later genetic analysis and replicated in an independent cohort. Most CMV-associated TCR beta chains appeared to be HLA-restricted in a later analysis, and the HLA associations seemed to be driven largely by CMV exposure. According to a later analysis, TCR association rates differed among HLA loci, with DRB1 alleles showing the most associated TCRs and HLA-C alleles showing the fewest. According to the authors, the approach could potentially be generalized to other disease states and immunological phenotypes. Because counts were too low, fewer than 20 rarely observed V segments, including chromosome 9 orphons, were excluded from the earlier analysis of 587 of the donors. Compared with the roughly 700-donor mean, donors in an Asian-associated ancestry cluster had fewer N-insertions in productive TCRs, according to a later genetic analysis. A cluster of highly shared sequence variants was judged likely to be a technical artifact of the sequencing pipeline. Roughly uniform sequencing depth across donors was assumed in presence/absence analyses, although this assumption may not hold. In both the original and validation cohorts, the classifier was reported to diagnose cytomegalovirus status with high specificity and sensitivity.

The cohort was made up of about 670 healthy bone marrow donors. All cohort members were sampled while nominally healthy, although unrecorded immune exposures were likely present. The donor tested CMV seronegative and was one of the 352 seronegative cohort members. Each donor provided a peripheral blood sample, and peripheral blood mononuclear cells were used for TCR beta sequencing. Genomic DNA extraction from the blood cell samples was performed with the Qiagen DNeasy Blood Extraction Kit. Receptor amplification or capture employed the immunoSEQ multiplex PCR assay. For the multiplex PCR, a mixture combining 60 forward primers for TCR Vbeta segments and 13 reverse primers for TCR Jbeta segments was used. A multiplex PCR assay on genomic DNA amplified the CDR3 region of rearranged TCR beta genes. Amplified TCR beta libraries were sequenced as 87-base-pair reads on the Illumina HiSeq System. As for the original processing: Across the roughly 600 repertoires, a later analysis counted 80 million or so unique TCR beta chains, some 11 million of which were shared by at least two donors. A nearest-neighbor algorithm error-corrected the raw reads and collapsed the reads into unique sequences, merging closely related sequences to remove PCR and sequencing errors. CDR3 sequences were aligned to IMGT reference sequences to assign V, D and J gene segments. For a sequence to be retained, a match of at least six nucleotides was required to both a V gene segment and a J gene segment. Rearrangements were called productive when the CDR3 lacked stop codons and stayed in frame with V and J; all others were non-productive. Following IMGT convention, CDR3 was defined as the stretch from the second conserved V-encoded cysteine to the conserved J-encoded phenylalanine. The earlier analysis of 500 to 750 of the donors excluded any sequence lacking an unambiguous match to a single V gene segment. An earlier analysis of approximately 590 of the donors called V segments functional above 56.7% productive rearrangements and segregating when the between-donor standard deviation exceeded 5%. A statistical classification framework was built for diagnosing cytomegalovirus status from the catalog of TCR beta chain sequences. V and J gene assignment, in a later analysis, came from comparing TCR nucleotide sequences with IMGT/GENE-DB human TR gene sequences. A later analysis assigned CDR3 sequences and most-parsimonious VDJ recombination scenarios with the TCRdist pipeline. A later analysis defined each TCR beta chain by its CDR3 amino acid sequence plus V-gene family, and excluded reads lacking a unique V-gene family. A later analysis removed over 500 highly shared, low-generation-probability nucleotide sequences to deal with suspected cross-contamination and a sequencing artifact. A later analysis calculated a clonal expansion index for each public chain from normalized within-repertoire ranks of inferred template counts. A later analysis computed generation probabilities with a VDJ recombination model fitted to out-of-frame rearrangements, and checked the results against IGoR. In a later analysis, hypergeometric tests were used to score TCR-TCR, TCR-HLA and TCR-CMV co-occurrence, with a repertoire-size bias correction applied to TCR pairs. False discovery rates were estimated in a later analysis by permuting HLA or CMV assignments 20 times. In a later analysis, co-occurring TCRs were grouped using DBSCAN, and TCRdist sequence similarity was added for clustering within HLA-allele-positive subsets. Repertoires with fewer than 30,000 or more than 120,000 public chains, plus five repertoires with anomalous nucleotide sharing, were excluded from co-occurrence clustering. TCRdb took this table from immuneACCESS and kept in-frame rearrangements with V and J called. Such tables lack part of the clones; where checked against another copy, unresolved V genes explain under half of the gap, and the rest is unexplained. V, J and clone size are taken as reported in that table, and D and trimming were inferred from the DNA itself. The sample includes 100,000 to 150,000 clones, with 80% observed a single time. The top ten clonotypes cover 1.2% of the sample.

The TCR was taken from a female donor in good health and CMV-seronegative. The sequence links TRBV11-3 to TRBJ2-5, with 9 middle bases fitting TRBD1. The sequencing sample was made of PBMCs. The bases read TGTGCCAGCAGCTCGGACAGGGGAGAGACCCAGTACTTC. It encodes CASSSDRGETQYF.